The 21 T cell receptor beta chains presented below share a single source sample, sequenced in a study of technical replicates of blood from a handful of donors. Sequencing used immunoSEQ multiplex PCR; TCRdb keeps in-frame clones, though not all of them. Of tens of thousands of clones listed, around 90% were seen once; the top ten hold 0.27%. Sequenced sample: T cells isolated from PBMCs. The receptor source for this set is a human donor in good health.

This rearrangement joins TRBV7-9 to TRBJ2-7; 15 bases agree with TRBD2. The CDR3 is 15 amino acids. J lost 4 bases, V lost 5 bases, and 3 bases had no gene match. CDR1 SEHNR and CDR2 FQNEAQ come from the germline V gene (reference sequence). The CDR3 DNA sequence: TGTGCCAGCAGCACGGGACTAGCGGGAGGATACGAGCAGTACTTC. Translating it yields CASSTGLAGGYEQYF.

The J gene is TRBJ2-1, the V gene TRBV2; 8 nucleotides match TRBD1. Germline V gene sequence: CDR1 SNHLY, CDR2 FYNNEI. The junction had 5 bases not matched to a gene; V was cut back by 6 bases and J by 1 base. The CDR3 contains 15 residues. This CDR3 is CASRDRAGSYNEQFF. For the CDR3, the DNA is TGTGCCAGCAGGGACAGGGCAGGATCCTACAATGAGCAGTTCTTC.

The chain recombines TRBV6-1 with TRBJ2-3; a possible D gene is TRBD2 (7 bases). CDR3 length: 15 residues. V was shortened by 1 base and J by 6 bases, with 14 bases between the two germline ends. Per the germline V gene, CDR1 is MNHNS and CDR2 is SASEGT. The DNA of the CDR3 is TGTGCCAGCAGTGAAGTAGGGGGGGTCCAGGATACGCAGTATTTT. Translating gives CASSEVGGVQDTQYF.

The chain couples TRBV30 to TRBJ2-2; possibly TRBD2 for D (5 bases). The germline V gene has CDR1 GTSNPN and CDR2 SVGIG (reference sequence). The ends were cut back, 3 bases at V and 0 bases at J, with 11 bases in the middle. CDR3 length: 15 amino acids. The CDR3 is CAWRSEGANTGELFF. CDR3 DNA: TGTGCCTGGAGGTCAGAGGGAGCGAACACCGGGGAGCTGTTTTTT. Together with reference TRBV30 and TRBJ2-2, the CDR3 gives the full variable domain: SQTIHQWPATLVQPVGSPLSLECTVEGTSNPNLYWYRQAAGRGLQLLFYSVGIGQISSEVPQNLSASRPQDRQFILSSKKLLLSDSGFYLCAWRSEGANTGELFFGEGSRLTVL.

This chain's CDR3 is CASSAGTGRDYEQYF. Written as DNA, the CDR3 is TGCGCCAGCAGCGCCGGGACAGGTCGGGACTACGAGCAGTACTTC. The gene calls are TRBV5-1 and TRBJ2-7; 8 bases agree with TRBD1. Trimming took 4 bases from V and 3 from J; bases not matched to a gene: 9. Germline CDR1 reads SGHRS; CDR2 reads YFSETQ. The CDR3 sequence is 15 residues long.

The chain employs TRBV30 and TRBJ2-2; 9 nucleotides line up with TRBD2. The J segment lost 5 bases and the V segment lost 5 bases, leaving 18 bases of the junction unmatched. This CDR3 comprises 18 residues. Germline values: CDR1 GTSNPN, CDR2 SVGIG (reference sequence). This CDR3 reads CAWGPLTTGTSRTGELFF. The CDR3 nucleotides read TGTGCCTGGGGTCCTTTGACAACCGGGACTAGCAGGACCGGGGAGCTGTTTTTT.

The V and J genes are TRBV9 and TRBJ2-1, with D possibly TRBD1 on 7 matching bases. From germline, CDR1 is SGDLS and CDR2 YYNGEE. The V end was cut by 1 base, the J end by 5 bases, with 19 bases between. This CDR3 is built from 17 residues. The CDR3 here is CASSVSGGGVLNNEQFF. The CDR3 nucleotides are TGTGCCAGCAGCGTAAGCGGAGGGGGCGTCCTCAACAATGAGCAGTTCTTC.

The gene calls are TRBV4-1 and TRBJ2-5; the D is unclear. CDR1 is MGHRA, CDR2 YSYEKL, per germline. Trimming took 6 bases from V and 3 from J, leaving 23 bases between them. The CDR3 runs to 17 residues. The CDR3 reads CASRQLNLGFTEETQYF. CDR3 nucleotide sequence: TGCGCCAGCAGACAACTGAACCTGGGCTTCACAGAAGAGACCCAGTACTTC.

J is TRBJ1-2 and V is TRBV2, with TRBD1 matching 7 bases. The CDR3 has 15 amino acids. V shed 2 bases and J 4 bases; nucleotides not matched to a gene: 7. Germline V gene data show CDR1 as SNHLY and CDR2 as FYNNEI. CDR3 in DNA: TGTGCCAGCAGTGAACAGAGACAGGGTTTCTATGGCTACACCTTC. Translated: CASSEQRQGFYGYTF.

V gene TRBV4-2 combines with J gene TRBJ2-7; 11 positions agree with TRBD2. J lost 1 base, V lost 3 bases, and 5 bases had no gene match. This CDR3 spans 16 amino acids. CDR1 and CDR2 (germline): LGHNA, YNFKEQ. The CDR3 sequence: CASSHAGTSGSYEQYF. CDR3 nucleotide sequence: TGTGCCAGCAGCCACGCCGGGACTAGCGGTTCCTACGAGCAGTACTTC.

The rearrangement joins TRBV6-1 to TRBJ2-7; D is perhaps TRBD1 (5 bases). CDR3 length: 15 residues. Germline loops: CDR1 MNHNS, CDR2 SASEGT. V lost 2 bases, J lost 2 bases, and 13 bases lay in between. This CDR3 reads CASSESRSGTYEQYF. Written as DNA, the CDR3 is TGTGCCAGCAGTGAATCCCGATCAGGGACCTACGAGCAGTACTTC.

The chain joins TRBV9 to TRBJ2-7; 10 nucleotides line up with TRBD2. V was clipped by 3 bases and J by 7 bases; unmatched bases: 7. Per germline, CDR1 SGDLS and CDR2 YYNGEE. The length of the CDR3 is 14 residues. The CDR3 sequence is CASSATGTSVEQYF. The CDR3 nucleotides read TGTGCCAGCAGCGCAACCGGGACTAGCGTGGAGCAGTACTTC.

The V and J genes are TRBV6-5 and TRBJ2-7; TRBD2 aligns across 8 bases. CDR1 is MNHEY and CDR2 is SVGAGI in the germline V gene. V was pared by 2 bases and J by 1 base, with 4 bases of the junction left unmatched. The CDR3 has 15 residues. The CDR3 DNA reads as TGTGCCAGCAGTTACGACGGGGGGGGATCCTACGAGCAGTACTTC. Translation gives CASSYDGGGSYEQYF.

This clone is a singleton in its sample. The DNA for the CDR3 is TGTGCCAGCTCAACTGGACAGCAAGAGACCCAGTACTTC. This sequence encodes CASSTGQQETQYF. J is TRBJ2-5 and V is TRBV18; TRBD1 might be the D (6 bases). The V gene lost 5 bases and the J gene lost 2 bases, with 9 bases spanning the gap. The CDR3 totals 13 residues. CDR1 is KGHSH, CDR2 LQKENI, per germline.

This chain joins TRBV15 and TRBJ2-1; D is unresolved. The CDR3 has 14 amino acids. Per the germline V gene, CDR1 is LNHNV and CDR2 is YYDKDF (reference sequence). V lost 6 bases and J lost 2, with 11 bases in between. DNA of the CDR3: TGTGCCACCAGTTCCCGTATTGCCTACAATGAGCAGTTCTTC. It translates to CATSSRIAYNEQFF.

The chain carries TRBV5-4 and TRBJ1-6; no definite D call. Germline V gene sequence: CDR1 SGHNT, CDR2 YYREEE (reference sequence). With 5 bases removed from V and 0 bases from J, the gap between germline ends came to 15 bases. This CDR3 contains 17 residues. The DNA of the CDR3 is TGTGCCAGCAGTTTCGTTCCGGGAAGCTCCTATAATTCACCCCTCCACTTT. Its protein product is CASSFVPGSSYNSPLHF. Full variable domain (remainder filled in from reference TRBV5-4 and TRBJ1-6): ETGVTQSPTHLIKTRGQQVTLRCSSQSGHNTVSWYQQALGQGPQFIFQYYREEENGRGNFPPRFSGLQFPNYSSELNVNALELDDSALYLCASSFVPGSSYNSPLHFGNGTRLTVT.

CDR3 nucleotide sequence: TGCGCCAGCACATGGACTAGCCCCATAATCTACAATGAGCAGTTCTTC. Its translation is CASTWTSPIIYNEQFF. J is TRBJ2-1 and V is TRBV5-1; TRBD2 matches 8 bases. J gave up 3 bases and V 6 bases, and 11 bases lay outside the gene matches. This CDR3 comprises 16 residues. Germline assignment: CDR1 SGHRS and CDR2 YFSETQ. The full variable domain, in which reference TRBV5-1 and TRBJ2-1 provide the parts outside the CDR3, is KAGVTQTPRYLIKTRGQQVTLSCSPISGHRSVSWYQQTPGQGLQFLFEYFSETQRNKGNFPGRFSGRQFSNSRSEMNVSTLELGDSALYLCASTWTSPIIYNEQFFGPGTRLTVL.

This clone was detected once. The chain employs TRBV7-8 and TRBJ2-7, with 11 bases matching TRBD2. Losses at the gene ends were 1 base for V and 5 bases for J; bases not matched to a gene: 7. The germline V gene encodes CDR1 SGHVS and CDR2 FQNEAQ. CDR3 length: 16 amino acids. The CDR3 region has the DNA TGTGCCAGCAGCTTAGACCGCACTAGCGGGAGACACGAGCAGTACTTC. Its protein is CASSLDRTSGRHEQYF.

The genes are TRBV5-4 and TRBJ1-1, with D perhaps matching TRBD1 (5 bases). The germline V gene encodes CDR1 SGHNT and CDR2 YYREEE (reference sequence). Trimming stripped 4 bases from V and 5 bases from J, with 12 bases between. The CDR3 has 13 amino acids. This chain's CDR3 is CASSGGGRTEAFF. In DNA form, the CDR3 reads TGTGCCAGCAGCGGGGGGGGACGGACTGAAGCTTTCTTT.

The rearrangement joins TRBV11-3 to TRBJ2-4; 15 bases fit TRBD2. The CDR3 is 17 amino acids. Trimming cost V 4 bases and J 12 bases; bases outside gene matches: 13. Germline V gene data show CDR1 as SGHNT and CDR2 as YENEEA. Here the CDR3 DNA reads TGTGCCAGCAGCTCTCCCCGGACTAGCGGGGGGGCGGGGGATCAGTACTTC. Translation: CASSSPRTSGGAGDQYF.

The chain employs TRBV2 and TRBJ2-4, with D possibly TRBD1 on 5 matching bases. V lost 9 bases and J 6 bases, leaving 12 bases between the germline ends. Looked up from germline, CDR1 is SNHLY and CDR2 is FYNNEI. The CDR3 sequence is 12 residues long. CDR3 nucleotides: TGTGCCAGTTCGACAGAACTAAACATTCAGTACTTC. Translated: CASSTELNIQYF. Looking up the rest from reference TRBV2 and TRBJ2-4 gives the full variable domain: EPEVTQTPSHQVTQMGQEVILRCVPISNHLYFYWYRQILGQKVEFLVSFYNNEISEKSEIFDDQFSVERPDGSNFTLKIRSTKLEDSAMYFCASSTELNIQYFGAGTRLSVL.